A single T cell receptor beta chain is shown here with its context. V was cut by 7 bases and J by 0 bases, with 14 bases left in between. The CDR3 sequence is 16 residues long. Germline loops: CDR1 SGHRS, CDR2 YFSETQ. The data belong to a study of blood T cell repertoires in COVID-19. Here immunoSEQ multiplex PCR was the method, and the copy in TCRdb shows in-frame clones only, minus some. This sample yields about 170,000 clones, of which 85% are seen a single time; approximately 8.2% belongs to the top ten. The chain recombines TRBV5-1 with TRBJ2-6; weak D call: TRBD1 (6 bases). The sequencing sample was made of peripheral blood. This clonotype was sampled from a woman older than 75 with COVID-19, enrolled during active disease. The CDR3 DNA follows: TGCGCCAGCGGGCCGGGACAACTCTCTGGGGCCAACGTCCTGACTTTC. The encoded protein is CASGPGQLSGANVLTF.